This TCR beta chain was recorded in a study of cytomegalovirus exposure and HLA in healthy donors. 13 Jbeta primers and 60 Vbeta primers were used for the PCR. The assay was immunoSEQ multiplex PCR, and TCRdb's table has in-frame clones only and misses some. The data hold about 110,000 clones, with around 70% observed a single time. This clone was counted once. The CDR3 runs to 17 residues. The germline CDR1 and CDR2 sequences are SQVTM and ANQGSEA. The sequence derives from a man between 25 and 39 years old in good health and CMV-seropositive. The chain combines TRBV29-1 with TRBJ2-7, with 7 bases fitting TRBD2. The sample consisted of PBMCs. The CDR3 bases are TGCGGCCTTAACCCACATGGGCTAGCGGACTCCCCCTACGAGCAGTACGTC. This codes for CGLNPHGLADSPYEQYV.